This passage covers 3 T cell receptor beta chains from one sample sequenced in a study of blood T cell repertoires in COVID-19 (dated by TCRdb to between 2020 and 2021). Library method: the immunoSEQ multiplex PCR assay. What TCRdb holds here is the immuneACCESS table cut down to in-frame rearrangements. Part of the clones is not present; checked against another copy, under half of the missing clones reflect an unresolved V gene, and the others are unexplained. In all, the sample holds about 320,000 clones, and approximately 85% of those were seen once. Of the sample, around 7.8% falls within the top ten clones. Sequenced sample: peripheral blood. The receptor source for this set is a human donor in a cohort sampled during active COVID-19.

CDR3 protein: CASTHRGSGNTIYF. The CDR3 nucleotides are TGTGCCAGCACTCACAGGGGATCTGGAAACACCATATATTTT. V is TRBV7-9 and J is TRBJ1-3, with TRBD1 identical over 7 bases. This CDR3 comprises 14 residues. CDR1 is SEHNR and CDR2 is FQNEAQ in the germline V gene (reference sequence). J was trimmed by 1 base and V by 7 bases; bases with no gene match: 4.

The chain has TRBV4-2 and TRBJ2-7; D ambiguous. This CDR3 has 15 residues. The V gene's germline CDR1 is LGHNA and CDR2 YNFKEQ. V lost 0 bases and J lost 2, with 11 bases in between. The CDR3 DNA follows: TGTGCCAGCAGCCAAGATTGGAGTGTAACCTACGAGCAGTACTTC. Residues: CASSQDWSVTYEQYF.

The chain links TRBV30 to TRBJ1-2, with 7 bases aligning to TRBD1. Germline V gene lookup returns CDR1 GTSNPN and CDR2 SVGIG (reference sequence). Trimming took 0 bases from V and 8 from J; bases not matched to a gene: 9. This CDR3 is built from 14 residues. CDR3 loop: CAWSVTRDRKGYTF. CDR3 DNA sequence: TGTGCCTGGAGTGTGACGCGGGACAGAAAAGGCTACACCTTC. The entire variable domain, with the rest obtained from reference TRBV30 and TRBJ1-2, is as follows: SQTIHQWPATLVQPVGSPLSLECTVEGTSNPNLYWYRQAAGRGLQLLFYSVGIGQISSEVPQNLSASRPQDRQFILSSKKLLLSDSGFYLCAWSVTRDRKGYTFGSGTRLTVV.